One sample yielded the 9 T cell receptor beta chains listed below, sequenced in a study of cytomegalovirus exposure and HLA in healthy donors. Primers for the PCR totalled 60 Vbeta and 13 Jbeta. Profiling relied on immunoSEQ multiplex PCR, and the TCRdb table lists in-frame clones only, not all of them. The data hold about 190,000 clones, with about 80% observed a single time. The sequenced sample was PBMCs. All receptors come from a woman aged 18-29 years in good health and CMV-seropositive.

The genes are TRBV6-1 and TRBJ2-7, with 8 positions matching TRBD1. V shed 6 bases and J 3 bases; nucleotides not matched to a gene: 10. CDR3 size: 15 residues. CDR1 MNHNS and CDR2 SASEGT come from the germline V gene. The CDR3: CASSHSQGAGYEQYF. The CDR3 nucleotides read TGTGCCAGCAGCCACTCTCAGGGGGCGGGCTACGAGCAGTACTTC.

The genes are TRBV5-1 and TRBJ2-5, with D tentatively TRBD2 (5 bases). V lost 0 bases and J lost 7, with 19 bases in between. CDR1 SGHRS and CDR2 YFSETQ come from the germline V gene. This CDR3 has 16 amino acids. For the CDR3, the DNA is TGCGCCAGCAGCTTGGAGGGTTCTCCGGGAACGGCGACCCAGTACTTC. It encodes CASSLEGSPGTATQYF.

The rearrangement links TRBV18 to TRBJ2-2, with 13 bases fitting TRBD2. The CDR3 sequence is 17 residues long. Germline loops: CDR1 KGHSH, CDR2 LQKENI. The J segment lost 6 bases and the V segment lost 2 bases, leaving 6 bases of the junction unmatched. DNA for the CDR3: TGTGCCAGCTCACCAAGGACTAGCGGGGGATCTTCCGGGGAGCTGTTTTTT. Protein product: CASSPRTSGGSSGELFF.

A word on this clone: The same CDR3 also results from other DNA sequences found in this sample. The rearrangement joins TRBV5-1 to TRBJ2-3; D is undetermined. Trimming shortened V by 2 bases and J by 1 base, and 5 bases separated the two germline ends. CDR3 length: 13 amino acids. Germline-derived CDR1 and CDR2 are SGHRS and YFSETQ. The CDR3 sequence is CASSFGGTDTQYF. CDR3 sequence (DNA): TGCGCCAGCAGCTTCGGTGGCACAGATACGCAGTATTTT.

The CDR3, as DNA: TGTGCCAGCAGCGGGCGGGACGGGAACACTGAAGCTTTCTTT. Translated: CASSGRDGNTEAFF. This chain uses TRBV7-9 with TRBJ1-1; D possibly corresponds to TRBD1 (5 bases). Germline V gives CDR1 SEHNR, CDR2 FQNEAQ (reference sequence). Trimming removed 5 bases from V and 1 base from J, with 11 bases in between. This CDR3 is 14 amino acids long.

The CDR3 DNA sequence: TGTGCCAGCAAGTACGGGGGGCGGAATGAGCAGTTCTTC. Protein sequence: CASKYGGRNEQFF. The rearrangement joins TRBV6-1 to TRBJ2-1; D might be TRBD2 (7 bases). Germline V gene lookup returns CDR1 MNHNS and CDR2 SASEGT. The CDR3 extends over 13 amino acids. V was shortened by 7 bases and J by 7 bases, with 14 bases between the two germline ends.

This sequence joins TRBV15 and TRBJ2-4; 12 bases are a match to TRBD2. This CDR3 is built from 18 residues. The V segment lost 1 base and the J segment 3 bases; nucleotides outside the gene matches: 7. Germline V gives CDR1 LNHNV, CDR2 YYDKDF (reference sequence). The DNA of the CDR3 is TGTGCCACCAGCAGAGGGGGACTAGCGGGTTTAGTCAAAAACATTCAGTACTTC. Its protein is CATSRGGLAGLVKNIQYF.

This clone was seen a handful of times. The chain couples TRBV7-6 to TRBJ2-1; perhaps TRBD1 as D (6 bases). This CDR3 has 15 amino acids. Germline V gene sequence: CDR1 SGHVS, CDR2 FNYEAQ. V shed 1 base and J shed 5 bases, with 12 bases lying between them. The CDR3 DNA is TGTGCCAGCAGCTTAGAACTTAGGGGGAACAATGAGCAGTTCTTC. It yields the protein CASSLELRGNNEQFF.

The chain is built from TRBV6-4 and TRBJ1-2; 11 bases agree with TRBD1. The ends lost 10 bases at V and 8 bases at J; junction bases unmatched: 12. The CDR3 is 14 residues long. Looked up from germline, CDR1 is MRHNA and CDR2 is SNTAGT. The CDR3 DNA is TGTGCCACGTGGGACAGGGGGACGTCTGGGGGCTACACCTTC. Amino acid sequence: CATWDRGTSGGYTF.